This T cell receptor (beta chain) was profiled in a study of CD8 T cells in ankylosing spondylitis. About this clonotype: Its antigen is unknown.

Unmatched junction bases numbered 5, after V lost 4 bases and J lost 5 bases. This CDR3 is built from 14 residues. In germline, CDR1 is KGHSH, CDR2 LQKENI. Study-level findings and limits: As reported, disease-linked clones showed significant enrichment in matched ankylosing spondylitis synovial fluid. Blood of patients with ankylosing spondylitis appeared to be characterized by a TCR beta motif of eight highly homologous variants. Disease-linked clones were CD8+ and relatively rare in peripheral blood.

Quantitative 5'-RACE with molecular barcodes was used to make the TCR beta libraries. TCRdb passed the 5' RACE reads through MiXCR, listing each CDR3 protein once. Of 700,000 to 850,000 distinct CDR3 sequences listed, around 11% are singletons. Sequenced sample: blood, either unsorted or a sorted T cell fraction (not recorded which). The sequence was obtained from a male donor with ankylosing spondylitis. This rearrangement joins TRBV18 to TRBJ1-5; 7 nucleotides line up with TRBD1. The CDR3 DNA sequence: TGTGCCAGCTCACGGACAGGTTCTGATCAGCCCCAGCATTTT. Protein: CASSRTGSDQPQHF.